The 30 T cell receptor beta chains given below trace back to one sample, sequenced in a study of tumor and adjacent non-tumor tissue in lung cancer. Three rounds of nested PCR, following a modified ARM-PCR protocol, produced the TCRbeta library. TCRdb processed the multiplex PCR reads anew with MiXCR; each CDR3 protein has one entry. The sample holds tens of thousands of distinct CDR3 sequences, around 70% seen once. RNA was extracted from bulk tissue without any cell sorting. This non-tumor lung sample came from over 3 cm beyond the tumor edge. Sequenced input: distant non-tumor lung tissue. The receptors were sampled from a woman aged 50 to 65 with non-small cell lung cancer.

For this clonotype: Just one base apart from a much larger clone, this may be a read error. The chain employs TRBV29-1 and TRBJ1-2; D is unclear. In germline, CDR1 is SQVTM, CDR2 ANQGSEA. The CDR3 covers 11 residues. Trimming took off 5 bases at V and 6 bases at J, with 10 bases between the two ends. The CDR3 region has the DNA TGCAGCGTTCTCACAGAGGATGGCTACACCTTC. This codes for CSVLTEDGYTF.

The chain has TRBV2 and TRBJ1-2; D unclear. Germline CDR1 reads SNHLY; CDR2 reads FYNNEI. Trimming left V 3 bases short and J 2 bases short, with 7 bases between. This CDR3 has 13 residues. CDR3 residues: CASSEMVNYGYTF. The CDR3 nucleotides read TGTGCCAGCAGTGAGATGGTAAACTATGGCTACACCTTC.

For this clonotype: The final CDR3 position lacks the conserved phenylalanine or tryptophan, pointing to a likely read error. The V gene is TRBV12-3 or TRBV12-4, the J gene TRBJ1-5; D is ambiguous. The CDR3 totals 13 residues. This CDR3 reads CASSSRENHPQHL. The CDR3 DNA is TGTGCCAGCAGTTCAAGGGAGAATCATCCCCAGCATCTT.

Points on this clonotype: An end of the junction differs from the germline gene, which may be a read error. This rearrangement joins TRBV11-1 to TRBJ1-1; 12 nucleotides align to TRBD1. CDR3 length: 15 amino acids. CDR1 is SGHAT, CDR2 FQDESV, per germline (reference sequence). The CDR3 spells CANSFSGQGAFEAFF. The CDR3 bases are TGTGCCAACAGCTTTTCGGGACAGGGGGCCTTTGAAGCTTTCTTT.

Comments on this clonotype: A read error may produce the germline difference seen at one junction end. The chain recombines TRBV20-1 with TRBJ2-2; D is tentatively TRBD1 or TRBD2 (5 bases each). Per germline, CDR1 DFQATT and CDR2 SNEGSKA (reference sequence). The CDR3 runs to 15 residues. CDR3 region: CGTRSSAGSTGELFF. CDR3 nucleotide sequence: TGTGGTACTAGATCCTCGGCAGGGAGCACCGGGGAGCTGTTTTTT.

This clonotype occurred once. The conserved closing phenylalanine or tryptophan is absent in this CDR3, likely reflecting a read error. The chain recombines TRBV6-5 with TRBJ1-1, with no clear D. This CDR3 is 13 amino acids long. Germline V gene sequence: CDR1 MNHEY, CDR2 SVGAGI. The CDR3 reads CASSPMGYTEAFI. The CDR3 DNA reads as TGTGCCAGCAGTCCGATGGGGTACACCGAAGCTTTCATT.

With respect to this clonotype: The CDR3 ends on some other residue instead of the conserved phenylalanine or tryptophan, so this is likely a read error. The rearrangement joins TRBV10-2 to TRBJ2-7; 13 bases are a match to TRBD2. The V gene's germline CDR1 is WSHSY and CDR2 SAAADI. The CDR3 is 18 residues long. V was clipped by 3 bases and J by 3 bases; unmatched bases: 11. The CDR3 sequence: CASSDPRLAGGNYYEQYL. CDR3 DNA sequence: TGCGCCAGCAGTGATCCCAGACTAGCGGGAGGAAATTACTACGAGCAGTACCTC.

Worth noting for this clonotype: A much larger clone lies a single base off, so this may be a read error. V gene TRBV12-3 or TRBV12-4 combines with J gene TRBJ1-1; 8 positions agree with TRBD1. V gave up 4 bases and J gave up 3 bases; unmatched junction bases: 1. CDR3 length: 13 amino acids. The CDR3, as DNA: TGTGCCAGCAGTTCGACAGGGGACACTGAAGCTTTCTTT. Amino acid sequence: CASSSTGDTEAFF.

Comments on this clonotype: A much larger clone differs by one base, so this may be a read error. The chain carries TRBV7-8 and TRBJ2-7; D unresolved. This CDR3 is built from 12 residues. Germline lookup yields CDR1 SGHVS and CDR2 FQNEAQ. The CDR3 loop is CVSSSSVGEQYF. Here the CDR3 DNA reads TGTGTCAGCAGCTCATCGGTTGGCGAGCAGTACTTC.

This clonotype was observed a few times. This chain connects TRBV7-8 to TRBJ1-6; the D gene is possibly TRBD1 (6 bases). V was pared by 7 bases and J by 14 bases, with 18 bases between. CDR3 length: 13 amino acids. Germline-derived CDR1 and CDR2 are SGHVS and FQNEAQ. Written as DNA, the CDR3 is TGTGCCAGCACAAACACAGGGAATCCATCCCTCCACTTT. Its protein product is CASTNTGNPSLHF. Full variable domain (outside the CDR3, taken from reference TRBV7-8 and TRBJ1-6): GAGVSQSPRYKVAKRGQDVALRCDPISGHVSLFWYQQALGQGPEFLTYFQNEAQLDKSGLPSDRFFAERPEGSVSTLKIQRTQQEDSAVYLCASTNTGNPSLHFGNGTRLTVT.

About this clonotype: One end of the junction varies from germline; a read error may be responsible. This chain connects TRBV11-1 to TRBJ2-1; 8 bases map to TRBD1. CDR1 SGHAT and CDR2 FQDESV come from the germline V gene (reference sequence). CDR3 size: 14 residues. The CDR3 DNA reads as TGTGCCAGCAGATTAGCGACAGGGGTCAATAAGCAGTTCTTC. Translation: CASRLATGVNKQFF.

This clonotype appeared many times. V usage is TRBV6-2 or TRBV6-3 and J usage is TRBJ2-5, with D perhaps matching TRBD1 (5 bases). Trimming removed 7 bases at V and 3 bases at J, with 18 bases between. Germline V gene data show CDR1 as MNHEY and CDR2 as SVGEGT. This CDR3 region has 15 residues. The CDR3 bases are TGTGCCAGCACCGCCCCCGTGGGCAGGGAAGAGACCCAGTACTTC. It codes for CASTAPVGREETQYF.

For this clonotype: At one of its ends the junction is not consistent with the germline gene, which may arise from a read error. The V and J genes are TRBV20-1 and TRBJ2-1; the D is unclear. This CDR3 is 14 amino acids long. Germline V gene sequence: CDR1 DFQATT, CDR2 SNEGSKA (reference sequence). CDR3 loop: CSASGWSTRNEHFF. CDR3 nucleotide sequence: TGCAGTGCTAGCGGCTGGAGTACGCGCAATGAGCATTTCTTC.

The chain recombines TRBV28 with TRBJ1-5; no reliable D call. Germline V gene lookup returns CDR1 MDHEN and CDR2 SYDVKM. The CDR3 has 14 amino acids. Trimming removed 7 bases from V and 7 bases from J, with 17 bases in between. CDR3 protein: CASTAPRGWQPQHF. The DNA of the CDR3 is TGTGCCAGCACCGCCCCCCGGGGTTGGCAGCCCCAGCATTTT.

This rearrangement joins TRBV4-1 to TRBJ2-7; D uncertain. This CDR3 comprises 14 residues. V gave up 4 bases and J gave up 0 bases, with 10 bases separating them. Germline V gene sequence: CDR1 MGHRA, CDR2 YSYEKL. CDR3 region: CASSLASNSYEQYF. CDR3 coding DNA: TGCGCCAGCAGCCTAGCCTCTAACTCCTACGAGCAGTACTTC.

This clonotype was recorded many times. This chain connects TRBV4-3 to TRBJ2-6; D gene uncertain. Germline V gene lookup returns CDR1 LGHNA and CDR2 YSLEER. V lost 0 bases, J lost 1 base, and 10 bases lay in between. CDR3 length: 17 residues. Here the CDR3 DNA reads TGCGCCAGCAGCCAAGATATAGTCAAGTCTGGGGCCAACGTCCTGACTTTC. Translating it yields CASSQDIVKSGANVLTF.

About this clonotype itself: A much larger clone is a single base away; this may be a read error. The chain uses TRBV6-6 and TRBJ1-2; D ambiguous. The germline V and J ends were trimmed by 9 bases and 4 bases, with 15 bases remaining between them. Germline assignment: CDR1 MNHNY and CDR2 SVGAGI (reference sequence). The CDR3 totals 13 residues. In DNA form, the CDR3 reads TGTGCCAGGACCGAACGGGGAATCTATGGCTACACCTTC. This encodes CARTERGIYGYTF.

This sequence joins TRBV24-1 and TRBJ2-2; tentative D call: TRBD2 (5 bases). This CDR3 is 17 amino acids long. The ends were cut back, 6 bases at V and 5 bases at J, with 21 bases in the middle. CDR1 and CDR2 (germline): KGHDR, SFDVKD. The CDR3 region is CATSNETGFQGTGELFF. The CDR3, as DNA: TGTGCCACCAGTAATGAAACGGGGTTCCAAGGGACCGGGGAGCTGTTTTTT.

This clonotype was recorded many times. As DNA, the CDR3 is TGTGCCAGCAGTTTGCGGCGGAATGAAAAACTGTTTTTT. Translation: CASSLRRNEKLFF. The chain recombines TRBV12-3 or TRBV12-4 with TRBJ1-4; D unresolved. Deletions cut 3 bases from V and 5 bases from J, with 7 bases between. The CDR3 extends over 13 amino acids.

This chain uses TRBV4-1 with TRBJ1-5; 7 bases match TRBD1. The CDR3 is made up of 15 amino acids. V shed 0 bases, J shed 9 bases, and the junction held 8 bases outside the gene matches. Germline CDR1 reads MGHRA; CDR2 reads YSYEKL. This CDR3 reads CASSQDWATGRPQHF. The CDR3 region has the DNA TGCGCCAGCAGCCAAGATTGGGCGACAGGGCGGCCCCAGCATTTT.

To note about this clonotype: This could be a read error, since a much larger clone is one nucleotide away. The CDR3 ends on some other residue instead of the conserved phenylalanine or tryptophan, so this is likely a read error. The chain combines TRBV6-5 with TRBJ2-2; 9 bases are a match to TRBD2. Germline assignment: CDR1 MNHEY and CDR2 SVGAGI. CDR3 length: 15 residues. The junction had 8 bases not matched to a gene; V was cut back by 6 bases and J by 6 bases. CDR3 sequence: CASSNPGLAPGELFL. The DNA of the CDR3 is TGTGCCAGCAGCAATCCGGGACTAGCACCCGGGGAGCTGTTTCTT.

The chain employs TRBV30 and TRBJ2-7, with D perhaps matching TRBD1 (5 bases). Looked up from germline, CDR1 is GTSNPN and CDR2 is SVGIG (reference sequence). V was pared by 4 bases and J by 0 bases, with 13 bases between. CDR3 length equals 14 residues. The CDR3 loop is CAWTIRGYSYEQYF. The CDR3 bases are TGTGCCTGGACCATTAGGGGATACTCCTACGAGCAGTACTTC.

This clonotype was detected once. The chain employs TRBV6-2 or TRBV6-3 and TRBJ1-5; 7 bases agree with TRBD1. The CDR3 spans 15 residues. The J segment lost 6 bases and the V segment lost 5 bases, leaving 10 bases of the junction unmatched. Germline CDR1 reads MNHEY; CDR2 reads SVGEGT. The DNA for the CDR3 is TGTGCCAGCAGTCCCGTGACAGGGACCAGTCAGCCCCAGCATTTT. Residues: CASSPVTGTSQPQHF.

For this clonotype: One junction end does not reproduce the germline sequence, and a read error may be involved. The rearrangement joins TRBV6-2 or TRBV6-3 to TRBJ2-5; D is ambiguous. Germline assignment: CDR1 MNHEY and CDR2 SVGEGT. This CDR3 contains 12 residues. For the CDR3, the DNA is TGTACCAGCAGAGTAGCCCGGGCGACCCAGTACTTC. It translates to CTSRVARATQYF.

The rearrangement joins TRBV2 to TRBJ2-2; unclear D gene. The V end lost 10 bases, the J end lost 0 bases, and 15 bases lay between the germline ends. This CDR3 is 15 amino acids long. CDR1 and CDR2 from the germline V gene are SNHLY and FYNNEI. CDR3 in amino acids: CANGRSATNTGELFF. The CDR3 coding sequence is TGTGCCAACGGTCGTTCTGCAACGAACACCGGGGAGCTGTTTTTT. Full variable domain (remainder filled in from reference TRBV2 and TRBJ2-2): EPEVTQTPSHQVTQMGQEVILRCVPISNHLYFYWYRQILGQKVEFLVSFYNNEISEKSEIFDDQFSVERPDGSNFTLKIRSTKLEDSAMYFCANGRSATNTGELFFGEGSRLTVL.

The chain is built from TRBV28 and TRBJ2-7; 11 bases match TRBD2. The CDR3 contains 13 residues. V shed 6 bases and J 6 bases; nucleotides not matched to a gene: 4. Germline V gene data show CDR1 as MDHEN and CDR2 as SYDVKM. The CDR3 region is CASRLAGVAEQYF. CDR3 DNA: TGTGCCAGCAGACTAGCGGGAGTAGCCGAGCAGTACTTC.

The V and J genes are TRBV11-2 and TRBJ2-7; D possibly corresponds to TRBD1 (5 bases). The germline gives CDR1 SGHAT, CDR2 FQNNGV. The CDR3 runs 15 residues. Trimming cost V 7 bases and J 2 bases, with 18 bases left between them. DNA of the CDR3: TGTGCCAGCATCTCGGTGACAGTCCGGACCTACGAGCAGTACTTC. It specifies CASISVTVRTYEQYF.

This clonotype was detected only a few times. Germline is not matched at one junction end, which may reflect a read error. The genes are TRBV24-1 and TRBJ2-1, with TRBD2 as a possible D gene (5 bases). CDR1 KGHDR and CDR2 SFDVKD come from the germline V gene. The CDR3 is 16 amino acids. The chain's CDR3 is CAASDPGRLTYNEQFF. As DNA, the CDR3 is TGTGCCGCCAGTGATCCGGGAAGACTAACCTACAATGAGCAGTTCTTC.

The chain couples TRBV11-3 to TRBJ2-5; the match to TRBD1 covers 7 bases. This CDR3 contains 15 residues. Germline-derived CDR1 and CDR2 are SGHNT and YENEEA. The CDR3 loop is CGTSSSRTGDRTQYF. CDR3 DNA: TGTGGCACCAGCTCGTCCAGGACAGGCGATAGGACCCAGTACTTC.

The rearrangement joins TRBV24-1 to TRBJ2-3; possibly TRBD1 for D (5 bases). The germline gives CDR1 KGHDR, CDR2 SFDVKD. The CDR3 totals 13 residues. CDR3 in DNA: TGTGACAGCAGTGGGCAGGGTACAGATACGCAGTATTTT. Its translation is CDSSGQGTDTQYF.